This TCR beta chain was captured by sequencing in a study of blood T cell repertoires in COVID-19. Study-level background: Acute and convalescent COVID-19 specimens originated in the United States, Italy and Spain.

Under the authors' procedure: Amplified reference gene primers provided the basis for estimating nucleated cell counts. The repertoire was sequenced with immunoSEQ multiplex PCR; TCRdb's copy has only in-frame clones and lacks some. V and J calls plus clone size are reproduced from that table; the DNA served to infer D and trimming. The sample lists over 200,000 clones; 70% to 90% were seen once. Germline CDR1 is GTSNPN and CDR2 is SVGIG (reference sequence). The CDR3 covers 15 residues. The trim removed 5 bases at V and 3 bases at J, leaving 10 bases unmatched. This chain connects TRBV30 to TRBJ1-2, with 9 bases fitting TRBD1. The origin of this receptor is a woman between 18 and 29 years old who had recovered from COVID-19. Source material: peripheral blood. CDR3 sequence: CAWDRGFFDDYGYTF. The CDR3 DNA follows: TGTGCCTGGGACAGGGGGTTTTTTGATGACTATGGCTACACCTTC. The full variable domain, its missing parts supplied by reference TRBV30 and TRBJ1-2, is SQTIHQWPATLVQPVGSPLSLECTVEGTSNPNLYWYRQAAGRGLQLLFYSVGIGQISSEVPQNLSASRPQDRQFILSSKKLLLSDSGFYLCAWDRGFFDDYGYTFGSGTRLTVV.